Given below is one TCR beta chain in context. The specificity of this receptor is unknown. The sample holds no much larger clone one base away, and base qualities are not on file. The sample originates from a study of T cell changes during pregnancy in multiple sclerosis (dated by TCRdb to the late 2010s). Some background on the complete study: The study looked at changes in the T cell repertoire across pregnancy in women with multiple sclerosis.

The library was generated by the immunoSEQ multiplex PCR assay. TCRdb holds this immuneACCESS table with in-frame rearrangements only. Some clones are missing; in checked studies, unresolved V genes explain under half, and the rest has no known cause. Here the sample has about 40,000 clones; about 92% occur a single time. The ten top clones hold around 8.3% of the sample. The receptor comes from a female donor with multiple sclerosis, enrolled in a pregnancy study. The input for sequencing was CD8+ T cells from peripheral blood mononuclear cells, taken in the third trimester of pregnancy.

The nucleotide sequence reads TGCGCCAGCAGCTTGGGGACAGGGGAGGATGGCTACACCTTC. The translation is CASSLGTGEDGYTF. The rearrangement joined TRBV5-1 to TRBJ1-2; 9 central bases correspond to TRBD1. Trimming accounts for 0 bases at V and 6 bases at J, while the number of junction bases matched to no gene is 3. Taken from cysteine to phenylalanine, the CDR3 has 14 residues. The only DNA kept is the CDR3, 42 bases in frame from the first base. CDR1 and CDR2, looked up from the germline V gene, are SGHRS and YFSETQ.